This TCR beta chain emerged from a study of T cells after yellow fever vaccination. Whole-study context: Preparation used SMART-Seq v4 Ultra Low Input for the low-cell-number fractions.

Unmatched junction bases numbered 10, after V lost 5 bases and J lost 8 bases. The CDR3 has 15 residues. This clonotype came up many times. Its antigen is not identified. Whole-study results and caveats: Only a minor proportion of clonotypes was detected across both CD4 and CD8 compartments. Clones from primary vaccination mostly reappeared after the booster (over 95% CD4, 88% CD8).

One entry per CDR3 protein, called by TCRdb with MiXCR from the 5' RACE reads. The data contain 500,000 to 700,000 distinct CDR3 sequences, 15% to 20% of them singletons. This sequence originates from a young man who received the YFV17D yellow fever vaccine. The chain links TRBV12-3 or TRBV12-4 to TRBJ2-7, with 12 bases lining up with TRBD2. Sequencing was performed on PBMCs, taken 15 days after the yellow fever booster vaccination. The CDR3 DNA sequence: TGTGCCAGCAGTGTCGGACTAGCGGGATTTAGTCAGCAGTACTTC. The encoded protein is CASSVGLAGFSQQYF.